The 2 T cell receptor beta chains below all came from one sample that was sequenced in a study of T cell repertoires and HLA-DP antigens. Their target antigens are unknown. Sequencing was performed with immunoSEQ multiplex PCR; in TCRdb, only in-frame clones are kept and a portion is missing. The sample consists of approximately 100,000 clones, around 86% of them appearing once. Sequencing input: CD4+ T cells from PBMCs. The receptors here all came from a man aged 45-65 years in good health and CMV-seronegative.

The CDR3 protein is CASSKHTGTGLYNEQFF. CDR3 nucleotide sequence: TGTGCCAGCAGCAAACACACGGGGACAGGGTTATACAATGAGCAGTTCTTC. The V gene is TRBV7-2, the J gene TRBJ2-1, with TRBD1 identical over 9 bases. Per germline, CDR1 SGHTA and CDR2 FQGNSA. V was pared by 5 bases and J by 4 bases, with 12 bases of the junction left unmatched. The CDR3 has 17 residues.

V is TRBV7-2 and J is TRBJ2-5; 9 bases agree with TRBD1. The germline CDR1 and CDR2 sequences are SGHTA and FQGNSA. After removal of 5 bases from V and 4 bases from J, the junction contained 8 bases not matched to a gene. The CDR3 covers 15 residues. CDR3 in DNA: TGTGCCAGCAGCGGCCGGGACAGGGTTCCAGAGACCCAGTACTTC. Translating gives CASSGRDRVPETQYF.